A single sample gave rise to the 14 T cell receptor beta chains below, sequenced in a study of blood T cell repertoires in COVID-19. Sequencing was performed with immunoSEQ multiplex PCR; in TCRdb, only in-frame clones are kept and a portion is missing. The sample gives 250,000 to 400,000 clones, roughly 87% of which show up once; 1% is in the top ten. The sequencing sample was made of peripheral blood. The receptors shown here come from a man aged 50-59 years with active or convalescent COVID-19.

The genes are TRBV6-5 and TRBJ2-7; perhaps TRBD1 as D (7 bases). The CDR3 covers 14 residues. CDR1 is MNHEY and CDR2 is SVGAGI in the germline V gene. Trimming removed 7 bases at V and 2 bases at J, with 15 bases between. The DNA of the CDR3 is TGTGCCAGCACCCTGACAGGGACTGCCTACGAGCAGTACTTC. It codes for CASTLTGTAYEQYF.

This clone is a singleton in its sample. J is TRBJ1-2 and V is TRBV5-4; perhaps TRBD1 as D (6 bases). V was trimmed by 0 bases and J by 5 bases, leaving 8 bases between them. The germline CDR1 and CDR2 sequences are SGHNT and YYREEE (reference sequence). The CDR3 contains 13 residues. The CDR3 bases are TGTGCCAGCAGCTTGGGGACAGCTTATGGCTACACCTTC. This sequence encodes CASSLGTAYGYTF.

This rearrangement joins TRBV18 to TRBJ2-1; 12 bases map to TRBD2. J was trimmed by 7 bases and V by 3 bases; bases with no gene match: 4. Looked up from germline, CDR1 is KGHSH and CDR2 is LQKENI. CDR3 size: 15 residues. As DNA, the CDR3 is TGTGCCAGCTCACCGACTAGCGGGAGTTATAATGAGCAGTTCTTC. Residues: CASSPTSGSYNEQFF.

The rearrangement links TRBV4-2 to TRBJ2-1, with D possibly TRBD2 on 6 matching bases. This CDR3 is built from 15 residues. Germline values: CDR1 LGHNA, CDR2 YNFKEQ. Deletions cut 1 base from V and 5 bases from J, with 12 bases between. The CDR3 DNA reads TGTGCCAGCAGCCAAGTTCGCAGGGAGGACAATGAGCAGTTCTTC. Translated, it gives CASSQVRREDNEQFF.

This clone was picked up a small number of times. The chain recombines TRBV10-3 with TRBJ2-7; 9 positions agree with TRBD1. The CDR3 has 14 residues. Germline V gene sequence: CDR1 ENHRY, CDR2 SYGVKD. V was clipped by 3 bases and J by 5 bases; unmatched bases: 5. CDR3 DNA: TGTGCCATCAGTGAAGGGACAGGGATCCACGAGCAGTACTTC. Translating it yields CAISEGTGIHEQYF.

The chain is built from TRBV5-1 and TRBJ1-1; 7 nucleotides agree with TRBD1. Germline values: CDR1 SGHRS, CDR2 YFSETQ. This CDR3 has 14 residues. Losses at the gene ends were 0 bases for V and 4 bases for J; bases not matched to a gene: 3. The CDR3 loop is CASSLATGATEAFF. CDR3 bases: TGCGCCAGCAGCTTGGCCACAGGGGCCACTGAAGCTTTCTTT.

V usage is TRBV5-6 and J usage is TRBJ1-4, with TRBD1 matching 7 bases. This CDR3 spans 16 amino acids. Trimming at V came to 0 bases and at J to 4 bases, leaving 6 bases not matched to a gene. CDR1 SGHDT and CDR2 YYEEEE come from the germline V gene. This CDR3 is CASSLVTGLGNEKLFF. CDR3 coding DNA: TGTGCCAGCAGCTTGGTGACAGGGTTGGGTAATGAAAAACTGTTTTTT.

This rearrangement joins TRBV23-1 to TRBJ1-1; 8 nucleotides agree with TRBD1. TRBV23-1 is an ORF; its function is uncertain. The V and J ends lost 1 base and 5 bases, in that order; junction bases with no gene match: 3. The CDR3 contains 14 residues. DNA for the CDR3: TGCGCCAGCAGTCAATTTGGACAGGGTACTGAAGCTTTCTTT. As protein: CASSQFGQGTEAFF.

This rearrangement joins TRBV7-8 to TRBJ1-6; a weak D match, TRBD1 (6 bases). Looked up from germline, CDR1 is SGHVS and CDR2 is FQNEAQ. V was clipped by 2 bases and J by 14 bases, with 19 bases between them. This CDR3 is built from 15 residues. DNA for the CDR3: TGTGCCAGCAGCTTAACGGGGGGCTTAGGTCTGTCCCTCCACTTT. Protein: CASSLTGGLGLSLHF.

The J gene is TRBJ2-6, the V gene TRBV19; the match to TRBD1 covers 7 bases. Germline V CDR1 and CDR2: LNHDA, SQIVND (reference sequence). Trimming cost V 5 bases and J 4 bases; bases outside gene matches: 11. The CDR3 is 17 residues long. The CDR3 region has the DNA TGTGCCAGTAGTCCGGGGACAGCCCGAGGGGGGGCCAACGTCCTGACTTTC. It translates to CASSPGTARGGANVLTF.

V gene TRBV19 combines with J gene TRBJ1-1; D not resolved. The CDR3 covers 15 residues. From germline, CDR1 is LNHDA and CDR2 SQIVND (reference sequence). Trimming left V 2 bases short and J 3 bases short, with 13 bases between. The CDR3: CASSIQAGFDTEAFF. CDR3 coding DNA: TGTGCCAGTAGTATACAAGCGGGGTTCGACACTGAAGCTTTCTTT.

The chain has TRBV15 and TRBJ1-5; 9 positions match TRBD1. Germline trimming cut 0 bases from V and 6 bases from J; bases unmatched to any gene: 12. CDR1 is LNHNV and CDR2 is YYDKDF in the germline V gene (reference sequence). CDR3 length: 18 amino acids. The DNA of the CDR3 is TGTGCCACCAGCAGAGATTATGAGACAGGGGGACTTTCTCAGCCCCAGCATTTT. This gives the protein CATSRDYETGGLSQPQHF.

The CDR3 protein is CATSDGQLTTEAFF. As DNA, the CDR3 is TGTGCCACCAGTGATGGGCAGTTAACCACTGAAGCTTTCTTT. The V and J genes are TRBV24-1 and TRBJ1-1; no reliable D call. Germline V gene sequence: CDR1 KGHDR, CDR2 SFDVKD. The CDR3 consists of 14 residues. The V end lost 3 bases, the J end lost 4 bases, and 11 bases lay between the germline ends.

The V and J genes are TRBV5-1 and TRBJ2-7, with 7 bases lining up with TRBD1. Germline values: CDR1 SGHRS, CDR2 YFSETQ. The trim removed 0 bases at V and 1 base at J, leaving 4 bases unmatched. The CDR3 is 15 amino acids. CDR3 protein: CASSLEAQGSYEQYF. CDR3 sequence (DNA): TGCGCCAGCAGCTTGGAGGCACAGGGGTCCTACGAGCAGTACTTC.